Listed here are 25 T cell receptor beta chains from one sample, sequenced in a study of metastatic and nonmetastatic thyroid tumors. MiXCR was used by TCRdb to re-call the PCR reads. The repertoire has some 23,000 clones, 20% to 25% of them found once; the top ten carry around 4.6%. Thyroid surgery was performed in patients who had received no treatment beforehand. Sample: adjacent normal tissue. The origin of the receptors is a female donor with papillary thyroid cancer or a benign thyroid nodule (not recorded which). Some clones in this sample may be carry-over from other donors' samples.

This chain connects TRBV6-1 to TRBJ1-1; 10 bases are a match to TRBD1. Germline V gene sequence: CDR1 MNHNS, CDR2 SASEGT. Germline trimming cut 5 bases from V and 5 bases from J; bases unmatched to any gene: 11. The CDR3 covers 16 residues. CDR3 loop: CASSPWTGGRGTEAFF. The CDR3 nucleotides read TGTGCCAGCAGTCCATGGACAGGGGGTCGAGGGACTGAAGCTTTCTTT.

This chain joins TRBV2 and TRBJ2-3, with D maybe TRBD2 (6 bases). With 8 bases removed from V and 2 bases from J, the gap between germline ends came to 20 bases. CDR1 and CDR2 (germline): SNHLY, FYNNEI. This CDR3 is 16 amino acids long. In nucleotides, the CDR3 is TGTGCCAGCGGACTATGGGTACTCTACGTCACAGATACGCAGTATTTT. It is translated as CASGLWVLYVTDTQYF. The full variable domain, completed using reference TRBV2 and TRBJ2-3, is EPEVTQTPSHQVTQMGQEVILRCVPISNHLYFYWYRQILGQKVEFLVSFYNNEISEKSEIFDDQFSVERPDGSNFTLKIRSTKLEDSAMYFCASGLWVLYVTDTQYFGPGTRLTVL.

The chain employs TRBV27 and TRBJ2-5; D not certain. Deletions cut 8 bases from V and 5 bases from J, with 21 bases between. Germline assignment: CDR1 MNHEY and CDR2 SMNVEV (reference sequence). The CDR3 spans 15 residues. Here the CDR3 reads CASCPTGYYLETQYF. The CDR3 bases are TGTGCCAGCTGTCCGACTGGGTATTACCTGGAGACCCAGTACTTC.

This clone was detected ten times or more. The chain is built from TRBV29-1 and TRBJ2-1, with 11 bases that match TRBD2. The CDR3 covers 13 residues. Unmatched junction bases numbered 3, after V lost 4 bases and J lost 7 bases. CDR1 and CDR2 (germline): SQVTM, ANQGSEA. CDR3 nucleotides: TGCAGCGTTGTAGCGGGAGGGACAAATGAGCAGTTCTTC. Amino acid sequence: CSVVAGGTNEQFF.

This clone counts as medium-sized (0.01 to 0.1%). V and J are TRBV6-2 or TRBV6-3 and TRBJ1-1; 10 nucleotides agree with TRBD1. CDR1 and CDR2 from the germline V gene are MNHEY and SVGEGT. This CDR3 region has 14 residues. J was trimmed by 10 bases and V by 5 bases; bases with no gene match: 10. CDR3 nucleotide sequence: TGTGCCAGCAGTCCCCTGGGACAGGGGCAGGGAGCTTTCTTT. This gives the protein CASSPLGQGQGAFF.

This clone has a single count. The same CDR3 can be traced to other DNA sequences in this sample. The V and J genes are TRBV7-9 and TRBJ2-7; D gene uncertain. CDR1 is SEHNR and CDR2 is FQNEAQ in the germline V gene (reference sequence). The CDR3 runs 14 residues. V was trimmed by 11 bases and J by 0 bases, leaving 17 bases between them. DNA of the CDR3: TGTGCCTCCAGCTTCCAGAGGAGCTCCTACGAGCAGTACTTC. Amino acid sequence: CASSFQRSSYEQYF.

For this clone: The junction and the germline gene differ at one end; a read error may be behind it. The chain links TRBV20-1 to TRBJ2-5; D unresolved. CDR1 and CDR2 from the germline V gene are DFQATT and SNEGSKA (reference sequence). CDR3 length: 14 amino acids. Written as DNA, the CDR3 is TGCAGTGCTATAGGTCTGACTCGAGGAGAGACCCAGTACTTT. Its translation is CSAIGLTRGETQYF.

This clone has at least ten counts. The V and J genes are TRBV7-3 and TRBJ1-1, with D maybe TRBD1 (6 bases). This CDR3 region has 13 residues. The germline V gene encodes CDR1 SGHTA and CDR2 FQGTGA. The V and J ends lost 0 bases and 4 bases respectively, with 6 bases between them. CDR3 nucleotide sequence: TGTGCCAGCAGCTTAACAGGGGGCACTGAAGCTTTCTTT. Residues: CASSLTGGTEAFF.

At least ten counts were recorded for this clone. Here the CDR3 DNA reads TGTGCCAGCAGCCCAACGGGGAGGGCGACAGATACGCAGTATTTT. The encoded protein is CASSPTGRATDTQYF. The chain has TRBV7-3 and TRBJ2-3, with 7 bases matching TRBD2. CDR3 size: 15 residues. Trimming cost V 5 bases and J 3 bases; bases outside gene matches: 8. Germline V gene sequence: CDR1 SGHTA, CDR2 FQGTGA.

This sequence joins TRBV15 and TRBJ2-7, with 7 bases fitting TRBD2. Trimming at V came to 0 bases and at J to 2 bases, leaving 1 base not matched to a gene. The CDR3 totals 14 residues. Looked up from germline, CDR1 is LNHNV and CDR2 is YYDKDF (reference sequence). The CDR3 DNA follows: TGTGCCACCAGCAGAGATGGGGGGGCCTACGAGCAGTACTTC. Residues: CATSRDGGAYEQYF.

By share, this clone counts as medium-sized. The chain carries TRBV6-6 and TRBJ1-1, with 10 bases aligning to TRBD1. This CDR3 comprises 18 residues. Trimming removed 7 bases from V and 3 bases from J; junction bases left unmatched: 17. Germline V lookup: CDR1 MNHNY, CDR2 SVGAGI (reference sequence). CDR3 sequence reads: CASIKPPGQGRFDTEAFF. In DNA, the CDR3 is TGTGCCAGCATCAAACCCCCGGGACAGGGGAGGTTTGACACTGAAGCTTTCTTT.

The V call is TRBV11-2, the J call TRBJ2-2; 8 nucleotides align to TRBD2. The CDR3 loop spans 16 amino acids. Germline-derived CDR1 and CDR2 are SGHAT and FQNNGV. The junction had 4 bases not matched to a gene; V was cut back by 4 bases and J by 0 bases. The CDR3 DNA is TGTGCCAGCAGCTATACTAGCGGACCGAACACCGGGGAGCTGTTTTTT. It is translated as CASSYTSGPNTGELFF.

In DNA, the CDR3 is TGTGCCAGCAGTGACGGCCCCGGGGTGCATCAGCGCGAGACCCAGTACTTC. Translating gives CASSDGPGVHQRETQYF. This rearrangement joins TRBV6-1 to TRBJ2-5; a weak D match, TRBD2 (5 bases). V lost 3 bases and J lost 5, with 22 bases in between. Germline V lookup: CDR1 MNHNS, CDR2 SASEGT. The CDR3 totals 17 residues.

This clone was counted between two and nine times. The J gene is TRBJ1-1, the V gene TRBV10-3; D uncertain. Germline lookup yields CDR1 ENHRY and CDR2 SYGVKD. V was pared by 0 bases and J by 4 bases, with 12 bases between. CDR3 size: 15 residues. CDR3 loop: CAISESTADSTEAFF. CDR3 DNA sequence: TGTGCCATCAGTGAGTCTACAGCGGATTCCACTGAAGCTTTCTTT.

This clone is judged medium-sized (0.01 to 0.1%). This sample includes further DNA sequences coding for the same CDR3. The V and J genes are TRBV6-1 and TRBJ1-2; weak D call: TRBD1 (5 bases). Trimming took 8 bases from V and 4 from J, leaving 14 bases between them. The CDR3 spans 13 residues. The germline gives CDR1 MNHNS, CDR2 SASEGT. CDR3 amino acids: CASGEWGGYGYTF. The CDR3 DNA is TGTGCCAGCGGAGAGTGGGGGGGCTATGGCTACACCTTC.

The rearrangement joins TRBV20-1 to TRBJ2-7, with D maybe TRBD2 (6 bases). Between the trimmed V and J ends, which lost 1 base and 4 bases, there was a span of 14 bases. Germline CDR1 is DFQATT and CDR2 is SNEGSKA (reference sequence). CDR3 size: 14 residues. The CDR3 DNA reads as TGCAGTGCTAGAGGCCCTGGGGGAGGATACGAGCAGTACTTC. Protein product: CSARGPGGGYEQYF.

In this sample, this clone turned up many times. The rearrangement uses TRBV10-1 and TRBJ1-1, with unresolved D. CDR1 and CDR2 (germline): WNHNN, SYGVQD (reference sequence). The CDR3 loop spans 11 amino acids. Trimming took 6 bases from V and 5 from J, leaving 7 bases between them. The CDR3 sequence is CASRGWTEAFF. The CDR3 bases are TGCGCCAGCAGGGGGTGGACTGAAGCTTTCTTT.

This clone was detected only a few times. V is TRBV12-5 and J is TRBJ2-7; no firm D call. The CDR3 totals 16 residues. Trimming took 8 bases from V and 5 from J, leaving 25 bases between them. Germline loops: CDR1 LGHNT, CDR2 FRNRAP. The CDR3 here is CASSPFPVDGSHEQYF. The CDR3 DNA is TGTGCTAGTTCCCCATTCCCTGTTGACGGGTCCCACGAGCAGTACTTC.

This clone has a handful of counts. The chain joins TRBV19 to TRBJ2-1, with unresolved D. V lost 3 bases, J lost 6 bases, and 15 bases lay in between. Germline V lookup: CDR1 LNHDA, CDR2 SQIVND (reference sequence). This CDR3 is built from 15 residues. The CDR3 region has the DNA TGTGCCAGTAGTATCGGCCCTCATCCGGGCAATGAGCAGTTCTTC. Its protein is CASSIGPHPGNEQFF. Using reference TRBV19 and TRBJ2-1 for the parts outside the CDR3, the full variable domain is DGGITQSPKYLFRKEGQNVTLSCEQNLNHDAMYWYRQDPGQGLRLIYYSQIVNDFQKGDIAEGYSVSREKKESFPLTVTSAQKNPTAFYLCASSIGPHPGNEQFFGPGTRLTVL.

This clone was recorded many times. A much more abundant neighbour one base away suggests this may be a read error. The rearrangement links TRBV20-1 to TRBJ1-1; D ambiguous. The germline V and J ends were trimmed by 5 bases and 6 bases, with 7 bases remaining between them. Per germline, CDR1 DFQATT and CDR2 SNEGSKA (reference sequence). The CDR3 length is 10 residues. DNA for the CDR3: TGCAGTGCTGAGACCTCTGAAGCTTTCTTT. This translates into CSAETSEAFF.

This sequence joins TRBV12-3 or TRBV12-4 and TRBJ1-3; D not resolved. CDR3 length: 11 amino acids. V lost 5 bases, J lost 14 bases, and 13 bases lay in between. DNA for the CDR3: TGTGCCAGCAGTCGGTGTACAGCTTTATATTTT. As protein: CASSRCTALYF.

On this clone: At one of its ends the junction is not consistent with the germline gene, which may arise from a read error. This rearrangement joins TRBV9 to TRBJ2-1; the match to TRBD2 covers 8 bases. In germline, CDR1 is SGDLS, CDR2 YYNGEE. The CDR3 runs 18 residues. CDR3 coding DNA: TGTGCCAGCAGCGTAGGTCCCCTAGCGGGCCTCGCGGGTGATGAGCAGTCCTTC. Translation gives CASSVGPLAGLAGDEQSF.

This clone appeared many times. The rearrangement links TRBV5-1 to TRBJ2-2; D possibly corresponds to TRBD1 (5 bases). This CDR3 contains 14 residues. Between the trimmed V and J ends, which lost 4 bases and 2 bases, there was a span of 9 bases. CDR1 and CDR2 from the germline V gene are SGHRS and YFSETQ. The CDR3 DNA sequence: TGCGCCAGCAGCCCTGGACAAAACACCGGGGAGCTGTTTTTT. Translation: CASSPGQNTGELFF. The full variable domain, completed using reference TRBV5-1 and TRBJ2-2, is KAGVTQTPRYLIKTRGQQVTLSCSPISGHRSVSWYQQTPGQGLQFLFEYFSETQRNKGNFPGRFSGRQFSNSRSEMNVSTLELGDSALYLCASSPGQNTGELFFGEGSRLTVL.

This clone appeared once. The same CDR3 arises from other DNA sequences in this sample as well. The rearrangement uses TRBV19 and TRBJ2-7, with D perhaps matching TRBD1 (7 bases). The CDR3 covers 16 residues. Per the germline V gene, CDR1 is LNHDA and CDR2 is SQIVND (reference sequence). V shed 3 bases and J shed 10 bases, with 25 bases lying between them. The CDR3 is CASSMGGEGASGEQYF. The CDR3 DNA is TGTGCCAGTAGTATGGGGGGAGAGGGGGCCTCGGGTGAACAGTACTTC. The full variable domain, completed using reference TRBV19 and TRBJ2-7, is DGGITQSPKYLFRKEGQNVTLSCEQNLNHDAMYWYRQDPGQGLRLIYYSQIVNDFQKGDIAEGYSVSREKKESFPLTVTSAQKNPTAFYLCASSMGGEGASGEQYFGPGTRLTVT.

This chain links TRBV6-5 with TRBJ2-7; the D gene is possibly TRBD2 (6 bases). Germline V lookup: CDR1 MNHEY, CDR2 SVGAGI. V was clipped by 6 bases and J by 4 bases, with 28 bases between them. This CDR3 comprises 18 residues. This CDR3 reads CASRYSQFPGRRLYEQYF. The CDR3 nucleotides read TGTGCCAGCAGGTACAGTCAATTTCCAGGGAGGAGGTTGTACGAGCAGTACTTC.